This TCR beta chain was recovered during a study of blood T cells in healthy people across ages. This clonotype was detected only a few times. Germline V CDR1 and CDR2: SGHRS, YFSETQ. The CDR3 has 14 residues. The V end lost 1 base, the J end lost 1 base, and 8 bases lay between the germline ends. Combining a sample-barcoded 5' primer with a J-beta primer mix, a second PCR ran for roughly 7 to 12 cycles. Every cDNA molecule bore a tag from a template-switch adaptor containing 12 random nucleotides. One entry per CDR3 protein, called by TCRdb with MiXCR from the 5' RACE reads. Of roughly 720,000 distinct CDR3 sequences in the sample, 50% to 65% were seen once. Peripheral blood samples of roughly 9.8 milliliters were drawn from each donor.

This receptor was identified in an elderly man in good health. The J gene is TRBJ1-1, the V gene TRBV5-1; unclear D gene. The sequenced sample was blood. The CDR3 DNA is TGCGCCAGCAGCTTGCCGGAGCCGAACACTGAAGCTTTCTTT. It yields the protein CASSLPEPNTEAFF.